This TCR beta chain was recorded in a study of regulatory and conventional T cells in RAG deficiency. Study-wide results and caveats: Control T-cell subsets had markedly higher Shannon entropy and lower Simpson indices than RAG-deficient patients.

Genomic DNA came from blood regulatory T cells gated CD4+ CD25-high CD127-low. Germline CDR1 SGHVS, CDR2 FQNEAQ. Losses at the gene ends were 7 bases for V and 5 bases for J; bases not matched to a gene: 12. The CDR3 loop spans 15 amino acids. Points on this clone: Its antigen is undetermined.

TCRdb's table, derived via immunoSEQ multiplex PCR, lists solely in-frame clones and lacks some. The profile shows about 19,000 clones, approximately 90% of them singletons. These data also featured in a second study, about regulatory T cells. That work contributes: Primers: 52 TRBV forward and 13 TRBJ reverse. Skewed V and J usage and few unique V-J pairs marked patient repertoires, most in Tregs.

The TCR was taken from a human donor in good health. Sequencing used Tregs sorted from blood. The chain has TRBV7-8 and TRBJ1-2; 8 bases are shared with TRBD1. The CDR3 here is CASNPRGQGDYGYTF. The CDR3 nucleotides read TGTGCCAGCAACCCCCGAGGACAGGGAGATTATGGCTACACCTTC.